This T cell receptor (beta chain) is drawn from a study of T cell repertoires in cytomegalovirus infection. Study summary: Matching HLA type and CMV infection were both indicated by public TCR beta signatures.

The CDR3 is 16 amino acids. The V and J ends lost 4 bases and 5 bases, in that order; junction bases with no gene match: 11. This clonotype turned up a few times. Its target is unknown. Whole-study findings and limits: HLA-C-restricted CMV clonotypes gave the most frequent clonotype in two of eight donors. Carriers of CMV plus the relevant HLA were identified by cumulative public TCR beta family frequency.

TCRdb recomputed calls from the reads with MiXCR, one row per CDR3 protein. The sample lists 300,000 to 400,000 distinct CDR3 sequences, around a sixth seen once, with less than 9.5% in the top ten. Sequencing input: PBMCs. The chain employs TRBV12-3 or TRBV12-4 and TRBJ2-1; TRBD2 matches at 7 bases. The receptor comes from a human donor in good health (CMV status not recorded). Some clones in this sample may be carry-over from other donors' samples. In DNA form, the CDR3 reads TGTGCCAGCAGTTCTCTACGGGGGGTGTACGACAATGAGCAGTTCTTC. Its protein is CASSSLRGVYDNEQFF.